What follows is one T cell receptor (beta chain) and its context. The antigen remains unidentified. Losses at the gene ends were 2 bases for V and 1 base for J; bases not matched to a gene: 7. The length of the CDR3 is 15 residues. Germline CDR1 GTSNPN, CDR2 SVGIG (reference sequence). Extracted RNA was reverse transcribed into cDNA, the sequencing template. Assay used: immunoSEQ multiplex PCR; TCRdb lists only in-frame clones, some missing. This sample has around 270,000 clones, with nearly 60% found just once. The data were obtained in a study of CD8+ T cells in alopecia areata. The study, taken as a whole, reports: While tofacitinib was given, many expanded lesional clones persisted in scalp and blood. Sequence data from scalp samples additionally include resident alphabeta T cells of normal skin. Scalp clonality and expanded CD8+ clones among the top 100 showed significant decreases with tofacitinib.

Treatment given: oral pan-JAK inhibitor, 5-10 mg twice daily. PBMCs served as the source from which CD4+ and CD8+ T cells were sorted. The source of this sequence is a human donor with alopecia areata. The sequencing here drew on CD4+ T cells sorted from blood, taken at week 24, from a patient treated with tofacitinib. The chain couples TRBV30 to TRBJ1-1; 7 bases match TRBD1. The CDR3 DNA sequence: TGTGCCTGGAGTCAACAGGACAGGCCGAACACTGAAGCTTTCTTT. It yields the protein CAWSQQDRPNTEAFF.